This T cell receptor beta chain was identified during a study of cytomegalovirus exposure and HLA in healthy donors. Trimming cost V 4 bases and J 2 bases; bases outside gene matches: 9. Germline-derived CDR1 and CDR2 are SGHRS and YFSETQ. CDR3 size: 15 residues. Clones were read by immunoSEQ multiplex PCR, and TCRdb kept only the in-frame ones, dropping some. Of around 250,000 clones listed, 90% were seen once; the top ten hold around 0.34%. The sample comprised PBMCs. The clonotype was recovered from a woman under 30 in good health and CMV-seronegative. The chain joins TRBV5-1 to TRBJ2-7; TRBD1 matches 7 bases. This CDR3 is CASSGTGEPTYEQYF. CDR3 sequence (DNA): TGCGCCAGCAGCGGAACAGGGGAACCGACCTACGAGCAGTACTTC. Using reference TRBV5-1 and TRBJ2-7 for the parts outside the CDR3, the full variable domain is KAGVTQTPRYLIKTRGQQVTLSCSPISGHRSVSWYQQTPGQGLQFLFEYFSETQRNKGNFPGRFSGRQFSNSRSEMNVSTLELGDSALYLCASSGTGEPTYEQYFGPGTRLTVT.